This T cell receptor beta chain was documented in a study of memory CD4+ T cells and cytomegalovirus serostatus. General study points: Of 150 to 200 reported CMV TCRbeta sequences, around 62 were found in memory CD4+ repertoires.

Turning to this clone: Its antigen remains unidentified.

Sequencing used immunoSEQ multiplex PCR; TCRdb keeps in-frame clones, though not all of them. Here the sample spans tens of thousands of clones, over 60% being singletons. Single viable CD3+CD4+CD8-CD45RO+ cells were sorted as the memory CD4+ T cells. CMV serostatus came from serum IgG against pp150, pp28, p38, p52. The CDR3 spans 15 residues. Trimming shortened V by 5 bases and J by 0 bases, and 11 bases separated the two germline ends. CDR1 SEHNR and CDR2 FQNEAQ come from the germline V gene (reference sequence). This sequence was found in an adult in good health and CMV-seronegative. Material for sequencing was memory CD4+ T cells from blood. The chain has TRBV7-9 and TRBJ1-3; D is undetermined. In DNA, the CDR3 is TGTGCCAGCAGCCCCGGATCCTACTCTGGAAACACCATATATTTT. Translated: CASSPGSYSGNTIYF. Based on the CDR3 plus reference TRBV7-9 and TRBJ1-3, the full variable domain is DTGVSQNPRHKITKRGQNVTFRCDPISEHNRLYWYRQTLGQGPEFLTYFQNEAQLEKSRLLSDRFSAERPKGSFSTLEIQRTEQGDSAMYLCASSPGSYSGNTIYFGEGSWLTVV.